Sequencing of this T cell receptor (beta chain) was carried out in a study of T-cell reconstitution after alpha-beta-depleted transplantation in children. General study points: Expanded clones from the graft, numbering several hundred, reportedly supplied alpha-beta T cells about two months after transplant. Some patients' high day-60 TCRbeta diversity was attributed to recipient cells surviving conditioning.

The CDR3 has 12 residues. Trimming removed 1 base from V and 5 bases from J, with 6 bases in between. CDR1 is LNHNV, CDR2 YYDKDF, per germline (reference sequence). The TCRbeta library was prepared with unique molecular identifiers. TCRdb itself ran the PCR reads through MiXCR, one entry per CDR3 protein. The sample lists about 200,000 distinct CDR3 sequences, approximately 7% seen once, with more than 5.5% in the top ten. The table lists this clonotype with many counts. Its antigen is not identified. The source material was PBMCs, sampled before TCRalphabeta/CD19-depleted stem cell transplant. This TCR was sampled from a boy younger than 10 with acute lymphoblastic leukemia, due to receive a stem cell transplant. The rearrangement uses TRBV15 and TRBJ2-7; D ambiguous. Here the CDR3 reads CATSRASDEQYF. CDR3 DNA: TGTGCCACCAGCAGAGCGTCGGACGAGCAGTACTTC.